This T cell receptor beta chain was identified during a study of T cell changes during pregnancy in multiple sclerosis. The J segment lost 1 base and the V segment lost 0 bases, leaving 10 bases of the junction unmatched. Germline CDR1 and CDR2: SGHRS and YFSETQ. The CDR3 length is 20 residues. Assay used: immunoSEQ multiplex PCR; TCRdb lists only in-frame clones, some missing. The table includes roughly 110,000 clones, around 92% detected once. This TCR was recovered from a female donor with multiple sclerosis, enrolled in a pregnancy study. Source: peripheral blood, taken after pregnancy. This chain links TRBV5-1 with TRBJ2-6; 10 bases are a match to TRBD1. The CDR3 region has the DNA TGCGCCAGCAGCTTGGACAGACAGGGGGCCTTCTTGTCTGGGGCCAACGTCCTGACTTTC. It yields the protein CASSLDRQGAFLSGANVLTF.